This T cell receptor (beta chain) derives from a study of blood T cell repertoires in COVID-19. Trimming stripped 4 bases from V and 2 bases from J, with 13 bases between. In germline, CDR1 is SGHRS, CDR2 YFSETQ. The CDR3 consists of 15 residues. Assay: immunoSEQ multiplex PCR; the TCRdb copy retains only in-frame clones and omits some. The repertoire consists of some 320,000 clones, with under 90% occurring once and the leading ten covering approximately 10%. Specimen: peripheral blood. The sequence came from a woman aged 25 to 39 with COVID-19, enrolled during active disease. V usage is TRBV5-1 and J usage is TRBJ1-3; maybe TRBD1 (5 bases). The CDR3 spells CASSVDILAGNTIYF. The CDR3 bases are TGCGCCAGCAGCGTGGACATTTTGGCTGGAAACACCATATATTTT.